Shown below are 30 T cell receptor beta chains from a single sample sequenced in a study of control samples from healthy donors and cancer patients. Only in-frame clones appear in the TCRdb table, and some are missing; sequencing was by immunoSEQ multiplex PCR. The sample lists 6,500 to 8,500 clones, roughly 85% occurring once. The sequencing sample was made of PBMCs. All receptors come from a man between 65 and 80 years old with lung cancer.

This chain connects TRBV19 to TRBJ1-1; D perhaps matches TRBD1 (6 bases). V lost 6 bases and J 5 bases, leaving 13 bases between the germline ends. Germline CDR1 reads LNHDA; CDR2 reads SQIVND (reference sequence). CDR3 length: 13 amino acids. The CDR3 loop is CASSAVGGTEAFF. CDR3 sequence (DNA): TGTGCCAGTAGCGCTGTAGGGGGGACTGAAGCTTTCTTT.

The CDR3 is CASRHPQGVGYTF. The CDR3 nucleotides read TGTGCCAGTAGACATCCCCAGGGGGTCGGCTACACCTTC. The rearrangement joins TRBV19 to TRBJ1-2; TRBD1 matches at 7 bases. CDR3 length equals 13 residues. The V gene end was trimmed by 6 bases and the J gene end by 8 bases; junction bases not matched to a gene: 9. Germline loops: CDR1 LNHDA, CDR2 SQIVND (reference sequence).

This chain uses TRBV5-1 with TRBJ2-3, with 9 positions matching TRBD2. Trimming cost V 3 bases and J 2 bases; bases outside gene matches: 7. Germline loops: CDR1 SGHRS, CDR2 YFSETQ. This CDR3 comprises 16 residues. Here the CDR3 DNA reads TGCGCCAGCAGCTCCTTAGCGGGAGTCGCCACAGATACGCAGTATTTT. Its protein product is CASSSLAGVATDTQYF.

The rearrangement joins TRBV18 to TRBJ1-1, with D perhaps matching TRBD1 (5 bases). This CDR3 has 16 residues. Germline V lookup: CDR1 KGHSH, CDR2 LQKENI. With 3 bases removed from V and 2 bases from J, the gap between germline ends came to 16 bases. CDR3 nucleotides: TGTGCCAGCTCACCTTCATGGGGGAGGGGAAACACTGAAGCTTTCTTT. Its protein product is CASSPSWGRGNTEAFF.

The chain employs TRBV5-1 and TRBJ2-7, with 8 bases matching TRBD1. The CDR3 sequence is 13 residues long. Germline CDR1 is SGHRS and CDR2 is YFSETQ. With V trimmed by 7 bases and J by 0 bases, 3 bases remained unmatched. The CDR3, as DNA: TGCGCCAGCCGACAGGGGAGCTCCTACGAGCAGTACTTC. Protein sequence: CASRQGSSYEQYF.

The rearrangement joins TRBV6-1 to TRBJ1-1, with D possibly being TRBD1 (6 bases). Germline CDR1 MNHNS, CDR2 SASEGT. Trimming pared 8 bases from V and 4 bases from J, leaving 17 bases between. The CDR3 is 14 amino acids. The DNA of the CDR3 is TGTGCCAGCTCCCTGGGGGGGGCAGGCACTGAAGCTTTCTTT. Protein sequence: CASSLGGAGTEAFF.

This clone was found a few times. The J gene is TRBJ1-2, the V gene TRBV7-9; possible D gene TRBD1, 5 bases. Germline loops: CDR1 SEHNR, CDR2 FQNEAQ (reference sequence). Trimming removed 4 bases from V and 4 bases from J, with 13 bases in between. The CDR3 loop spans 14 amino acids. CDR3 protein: CASSSLTEAYGYTF. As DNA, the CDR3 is TGTGCCAGCAGCTCATTGACAGAAGCCTATGGCTACACCTTC.

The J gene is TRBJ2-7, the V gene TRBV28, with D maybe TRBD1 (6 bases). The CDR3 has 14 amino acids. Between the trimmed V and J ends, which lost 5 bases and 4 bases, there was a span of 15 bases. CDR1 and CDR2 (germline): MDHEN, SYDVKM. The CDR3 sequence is CASSGTGTLYEQYF. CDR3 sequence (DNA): TGTGCCAGCAGTGGAACAGGGACCTTGTACGAGCAGTACTTC.

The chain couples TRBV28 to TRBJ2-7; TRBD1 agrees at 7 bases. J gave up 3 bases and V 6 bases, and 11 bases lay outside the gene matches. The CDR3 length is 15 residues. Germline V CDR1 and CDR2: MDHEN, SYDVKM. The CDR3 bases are TGTGCCAGCAGCAGGCCGGGACAGATCATCTACGAGCAGTACTTC. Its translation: CASSRPGQIIYEQYF. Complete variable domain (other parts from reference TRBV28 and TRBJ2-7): DVKVTQSSRYLVKRTGEKVFLECVQDMDHENMFWYRQDPGLGLRLIYFSYDVKMKEKGDIPEGYSVSREKKERFSLILESASTNQTSMYLCASSRPGQIIYEQYFGPGTRLTVT.

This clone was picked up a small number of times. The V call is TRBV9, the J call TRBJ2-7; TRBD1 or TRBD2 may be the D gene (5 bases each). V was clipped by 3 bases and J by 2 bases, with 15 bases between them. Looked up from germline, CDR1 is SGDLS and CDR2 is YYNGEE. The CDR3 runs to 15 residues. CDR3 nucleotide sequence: TGTGCCAGCAGCGCCGGAGGCAGGGCTGCCTACGAGCAGTACTTC. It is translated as CASSAGGRAAYEQYF.

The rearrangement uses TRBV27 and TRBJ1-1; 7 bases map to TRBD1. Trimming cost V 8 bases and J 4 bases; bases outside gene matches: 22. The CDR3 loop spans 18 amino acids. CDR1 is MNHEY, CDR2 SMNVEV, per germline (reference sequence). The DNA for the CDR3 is TGTGCCAGCCGCTTCCTTTCCGGGTCGACAGGGAGAGTCACTGAAGCTTTCTTT. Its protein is CASRFLSGSTGRVTEAFF.

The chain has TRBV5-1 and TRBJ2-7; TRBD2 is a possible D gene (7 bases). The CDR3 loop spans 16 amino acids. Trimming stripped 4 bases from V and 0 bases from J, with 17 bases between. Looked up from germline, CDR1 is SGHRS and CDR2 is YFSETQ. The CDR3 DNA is TGCGCCAGCAGCCAAGGGGGGAGGGTTAGCTCCTACGAGCAGTACTTC. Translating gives CASSQGGRVSSYEQYF.

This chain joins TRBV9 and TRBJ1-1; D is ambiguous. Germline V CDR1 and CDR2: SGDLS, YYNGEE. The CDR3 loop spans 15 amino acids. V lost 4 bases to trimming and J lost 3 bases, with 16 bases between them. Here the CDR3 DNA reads TGTGCCAGCAGCATTCTTCCGGACGAGGACACTGAAGCTTTCTTT. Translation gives CASSILPDEDTEAFF.

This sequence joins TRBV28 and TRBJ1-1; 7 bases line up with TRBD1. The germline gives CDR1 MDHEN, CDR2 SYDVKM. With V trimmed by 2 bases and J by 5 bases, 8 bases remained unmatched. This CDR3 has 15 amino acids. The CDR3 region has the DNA TGTGCCAGCAGTTTAGCTATGACAGGGTATACTGAAGCTTTCTTT. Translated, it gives CASSLAMTGYTEAFF. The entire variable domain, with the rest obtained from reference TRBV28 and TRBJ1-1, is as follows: DVKVTQSSRYLVKRTGEKVFLECVQDMDHENMFWYRQDPGLGLRLIYFSYDVKMKEKGDIPEGYSVSREKKERFSLILESASTNQTSMYLCASSLAMTGYTEAFFGQGTRLTVV.

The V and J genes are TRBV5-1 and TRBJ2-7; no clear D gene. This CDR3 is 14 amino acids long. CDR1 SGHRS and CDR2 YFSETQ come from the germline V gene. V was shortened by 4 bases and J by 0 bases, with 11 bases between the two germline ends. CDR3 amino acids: CASSREMSSYEQYF. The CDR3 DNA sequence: TGCGCCAGCAGCAGGGAAATGAGCTCCTACGAGCAGTACTTC. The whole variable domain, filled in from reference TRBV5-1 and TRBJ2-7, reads KAGVTQTPRYLIKTRGQQVTLSCSPISGHRSVSWYQQTPGQGLQFLFEYFSETQRNKGNFPGRFSGRQFSNSRSEMNVSTLELGDSALYLCASSREMSSYEQYFGPGTRLTVT.

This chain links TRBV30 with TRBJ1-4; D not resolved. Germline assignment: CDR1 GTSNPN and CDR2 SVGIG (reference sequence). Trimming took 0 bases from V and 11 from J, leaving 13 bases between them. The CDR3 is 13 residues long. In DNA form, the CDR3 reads TGTGCCTGGAGTGTAGCTAACCAAGGGAAACTGTTTTTT. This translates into CAWSVANQGKLFF.

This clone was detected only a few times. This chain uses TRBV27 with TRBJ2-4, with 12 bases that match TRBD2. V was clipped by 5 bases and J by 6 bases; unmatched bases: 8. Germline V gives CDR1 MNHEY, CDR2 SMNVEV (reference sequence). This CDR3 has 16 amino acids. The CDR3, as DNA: TGTGCCAGCAGTGCCTCTAGCGGGAGGGTGGGAAACATTCAGTACTTC. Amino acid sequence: CASSASSGRVGNIQYF.

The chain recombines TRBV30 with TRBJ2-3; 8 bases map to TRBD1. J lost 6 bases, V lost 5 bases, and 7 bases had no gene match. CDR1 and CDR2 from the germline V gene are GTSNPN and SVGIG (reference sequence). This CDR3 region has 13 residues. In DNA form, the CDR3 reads TGTGCCTGGTCTACAGGGGGAGTTGATACGCAGTATTTT. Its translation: CAWSTGGVDTQYF.

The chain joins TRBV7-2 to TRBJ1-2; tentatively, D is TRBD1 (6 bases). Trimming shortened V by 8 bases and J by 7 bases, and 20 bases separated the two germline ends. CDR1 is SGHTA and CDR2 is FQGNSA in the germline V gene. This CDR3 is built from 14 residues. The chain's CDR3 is CASAARDQGPGYTF. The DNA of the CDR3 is TGTGCCAGCGCGGCGAGGGATCAGGGGCCTGGCTACACCTTC.

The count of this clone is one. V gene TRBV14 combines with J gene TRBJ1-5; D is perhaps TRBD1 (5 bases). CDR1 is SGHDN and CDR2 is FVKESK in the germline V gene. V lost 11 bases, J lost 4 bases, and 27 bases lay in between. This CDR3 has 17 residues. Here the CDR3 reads CASNRPAWDLSNQPQHF. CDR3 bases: TGTGCCTCCAACCGGCCCGCTTGGGACCTATCAAATCAGCCCCAGCATTTT.

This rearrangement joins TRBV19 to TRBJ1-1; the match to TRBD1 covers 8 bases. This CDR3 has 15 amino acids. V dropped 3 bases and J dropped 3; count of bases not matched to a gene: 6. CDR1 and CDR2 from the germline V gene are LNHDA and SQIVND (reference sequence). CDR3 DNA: TGTGCCAGTAGTATCGCGGCAGGGGGCTACACTGAAGCTTTCTTT. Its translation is CASSIAAGGYTEAFF.

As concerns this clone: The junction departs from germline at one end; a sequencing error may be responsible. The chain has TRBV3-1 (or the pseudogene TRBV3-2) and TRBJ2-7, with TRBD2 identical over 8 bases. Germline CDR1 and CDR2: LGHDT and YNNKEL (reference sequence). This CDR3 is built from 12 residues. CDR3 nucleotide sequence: TGTGCCAGCAGCCAAGCAACTAGCGGCCCCCGGTTC. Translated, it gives CASSQATSGPRF.

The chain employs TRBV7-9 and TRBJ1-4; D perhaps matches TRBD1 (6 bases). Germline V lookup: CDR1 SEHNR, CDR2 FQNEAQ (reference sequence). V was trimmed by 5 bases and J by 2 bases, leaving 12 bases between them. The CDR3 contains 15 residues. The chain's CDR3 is CASSIRGTTNEKLFF. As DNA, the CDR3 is TGTGCCAGCAGCATCAGGGGTACGACTAATGAAAAACTGTTTTTT.

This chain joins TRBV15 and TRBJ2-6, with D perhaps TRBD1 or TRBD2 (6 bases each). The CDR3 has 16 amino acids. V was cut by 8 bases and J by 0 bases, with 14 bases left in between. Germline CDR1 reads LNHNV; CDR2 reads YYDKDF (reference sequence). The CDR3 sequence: CATGGDTLSGANVLTF. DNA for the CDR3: TGTGCCACCGGCGGGGACACCCTCTCTGGGGCCAACGTCCTGACTTTC.

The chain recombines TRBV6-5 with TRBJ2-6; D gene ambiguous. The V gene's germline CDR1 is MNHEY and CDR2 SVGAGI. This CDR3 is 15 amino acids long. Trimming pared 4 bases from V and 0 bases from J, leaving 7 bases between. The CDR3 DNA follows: TGTGCCAGCAGTTTAGATACCTCTGGGGCCAACGTCCTGACTTTC. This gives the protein CASSLDTSGANVLTF.

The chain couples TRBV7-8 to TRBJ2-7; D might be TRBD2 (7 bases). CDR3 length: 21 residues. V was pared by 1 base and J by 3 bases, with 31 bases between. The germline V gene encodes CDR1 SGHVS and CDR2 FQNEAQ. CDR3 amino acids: CASSLDLGGWGGDGNVYEQYF. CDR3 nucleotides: TGTGCCAGCAGCTTAGATTTAGGCGGCTGGGGGGGCGACGGGAACGTCTACGAGCAGTACTTC.

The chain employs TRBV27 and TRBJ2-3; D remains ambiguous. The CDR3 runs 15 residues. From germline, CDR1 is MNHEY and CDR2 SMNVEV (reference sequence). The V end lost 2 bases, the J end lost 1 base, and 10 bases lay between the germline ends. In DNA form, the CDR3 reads TGTGCCAGCAGTTTAACACGAGGTGGCACAGATACGCAGTATTTT. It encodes CASSLTRGGTDTQYF.

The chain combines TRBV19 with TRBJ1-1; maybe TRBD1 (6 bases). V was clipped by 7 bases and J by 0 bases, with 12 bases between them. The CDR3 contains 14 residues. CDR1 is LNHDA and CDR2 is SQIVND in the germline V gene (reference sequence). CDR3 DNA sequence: TGTGCCAGTAACCCCGGACAGCTGAACACTGAAGCTTTCTTT. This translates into CASNPGQLNTEAFF. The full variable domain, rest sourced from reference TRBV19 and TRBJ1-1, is DGGITQSPKYLFRKEGQNVTLSCEQNLNHDAMYWYRQDPGQGLRLIYYSQIVNDFQKGDIAEGYSVSREKKESFPLTVTSAQKNPTAFYLCASNPGQLNTEAFFGQGTRLTVV.

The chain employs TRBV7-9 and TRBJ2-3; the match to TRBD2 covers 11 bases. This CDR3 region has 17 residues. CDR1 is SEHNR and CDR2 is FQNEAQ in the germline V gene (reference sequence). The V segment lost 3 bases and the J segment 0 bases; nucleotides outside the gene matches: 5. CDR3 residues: CASSFGTSGISTDTQYF. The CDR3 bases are TGTGCCAGCAGCTTTGGGACTAGCGGCATTAGCACAGATACGCAGTATTTT.

Written as DNA, the CDR3 is TGTGCCAGCAGCTTGGACCTCAAACAGCAGTACTTC. It translates to CASSLDLKQQYF. This sequence joins TRBV5-6 and TRBJ2-7; D not resolved. The V gene's germline CDR1 is SGHDT and CDR2 YYEEEE. The CDR3 has 12 amino acids. Trimming took 0 bases from V and 8 from J, leaving 9 bases between them.